This T cell receptor (beta chain) was identified during a study of T-cell reconstitution after alpha-beta-depleted transplantation in children (TCRdb year 2016). About the study as a whole: Using TCR repertoire profiling, the study quantitatively followed how T-cell immune reconstitution unfolded in children after TCRalphabeta/CD19-depleted allogeneic hematopoietic cell transplantation.

Study-wide conclusions, independent of this receptor: The apparently early alphabetaT-cell count recovery about two months after transplant was reportedly dependent on only several hundred rapidly expanded clones derived from non-depleted graft cells. In some patients, high TCRbeta diversity at day 60 was attributed to recipient T cells and intrathymic progenitors that had survived conditioning. Hyperexpanded clone frequencies declined over subsequent months; after one year, T-cell counts and TCRbeta diversity were mostly attributed to newly produced T cells.

In the paper's terms, the treatment or condition label means: allogeneic hematopoietic cell transplantation with graft depleted of TCRalphabeta T cells and CD19 B cells. The children who served as transplant recipients had been given grafts of TCRalphabeta/CD19-depleted allogeneic hematopoietic cells. The library was generated by PCR. Instrument on record: Illumina HiSeq 2500. Molecular barcoding was employed in the preparation of TCR libraries, with unique molecular identifiers being used to normalize TCRbeta repertoire quantification. TCRdb took the public reads, trimmed them with fastp at Q25, ran MiXCR for clone calling and kept in-frame beta chains. Identical CDR3 proteins give one entry, which carries the most common genes and DNA. For this sample the table gives fewer than 700,000 distinct CDR3 sequences, of which roughly 23% were detected only once. Together, the top ten hold approximately 14% of the sample.

In the case of this clonotype: Its target antigen remains unknown. No much larger clonotype is one base removed from it; base qualities were not supplied.

The sequencing used PBMCs, mostly from graft donor cells, collected 360 days after TCRalphabeta/CD19-depleted stem cell transplant. The sequence derives from a boy in the first two years of life who had a stem cell transplant for acute myeloid leukemia, so the T cells may come from the graft donor.

The DNA sequence is as follows: TGTGCCTGGAGTGCAGGGGGCTATGGCTACACCTTC. This translates into CAWSAGGYGYTF. The V gene is TRBV30 and the J gene is TRBJ1-2, and 7 bases in between align with TRBD1. Counted from cysteine to phenylalanine, this CDR3 has 12 amino acids. Only the CDR3 part of the read is kept: 36 bases, read in frame from the first base. Trimming leaves V shorter by 1 base and J shorter by 4 bases, with the junction holding 0 bases beyond the gene matches. According to the germline V gene (reference sequence), CDR1 reads GTSNPN and CDR2 reads SVGIG.